Below are 2 T cell receptor beta chains sequenced from a single sample in a study of response to subunit inactivated influenza vaccine. TCRdb processed the RT-PCR reads anew with MiXCR; each CDR3 protein has one entry. The sample consists of around 850,000 distinct CDR3 sequences, around 18% of them appearing once. The material sequenced was PBMCs from blood, taken 4 to 6 days after vaccination. These receptors originate from a middle-aged man who received an inactivated influenza vaccine.

The J gene is TRBJ2-2, the V gene TRBV9, with D perhaps matching TRBD1 (6 bases). The germline gives CDR1 SGDLS, CDR2 YYNGEE. There are 15 residues in the CDR3. Trimming removed 2 bases at V and 3 bases at J, with 11 bases between. In nucleotides, the CDR3 is TGTGCCAGCAGCGTGGCCAGGGGTTACACCGGGGAGCTGTTTTTT. Its protein is CASSVARGYTGELFF.

This clonotype has ten or more counts. V is TRBV29-1 and J is TRBJ1-2, with TRBD1 matching over 7 bases. Germline V CDR1 and CDR2: SQVTM, ANQGSEA. After removal of 0 bases from V and 5 bases from J, the junction contained 6 bases not matched to a gene. The CDR3 loop spans 14 amino acids. The chain's CDR3 is CSVEEEGTEYGYTF. Here the CDR3 DNA reads TGCAGCGTTGAAGAAGAAGGGACAGAGTATGGCTACACCTTC.